The 24 T cell receptor beta chains given below trace back to one sample, sequenced in a study of shared T cell receptors in the human thymus. Sequenced by immunoSEQ multiplex PCR; TCRdb stores in-frame clones only, minus some. In the table there are about 730,000 clones, approximately 83% of which are singletons. This same sample was also taken into another study, of human thymus T cells.

Input material: thymocytes. Receptors were obtained from a girl less than two years old with a congenital heart defect.

The gene calls are TRBV28 and TRBJ1-1; 7 positions agree with TRBD1. Germline V CDR1 and CDR2: MDHEN, SYDVKM. Losses at the gene ends were 2 bases for V and 2 bases for J; bases not matched to a gene: 11. CDR3 length equals 17 residues. CDR3 residues: CASSLKGAGRCNTEAFF. The CDR3 DNA follows: TGTGCCAGCAGTTTAAAGGGGGCAGGGAGGTGTAACACTGAAGCTTTCTTT.

V usage is TRBV7-3 and J usage is TRBJ2-1, with 8 bases fitting TRBD2. After removal of 4 bases from V and 7 bases from J, the junction contained 18 bases not matched to a gene. This CDR3 has 18 residues. Germline CDR1 reads SGHTA; CDR2 reads FQGTGA. CDR3: CASSSNPLSGVDGNEQFF. The CDR3 DNA reads TGTGCCAGCAGCTCGAACCCACTTAGCGGGGTGGATGGGAATGAGCAGTTCTTC.

This clone was seen only once. The chain is built from TRBV10-3 and TRBJ2-1; tentative D call: TRBD1 (6 bases). The germline gives CDR1 ENHRY, CDR2 SYGVKD. CDR3 size: 16 residues. Trimming left V 3 bases short and J 3 bases short, with 15 bases between. The CDR3 region is CAISDLRQDRYNEQFF. The CDR3 DNA reads as TGTGCCATCAGTGATTTAAGACAGGACCGCTACAATGAGCAGTTCTTC.

The CDR3 sequence: CAISDWPGDRGIEKLFF. In nucleotides, the CDR3 is TGTGCCATCAGTGACTGGCCCGGGGACAGGGGTATCGAAAAACTGTTTTTT. The genes are TRBV10-3 and TRBJ1-4; 10 nucleotides agree with TRBD1. V lost 3 bases to trimming and J lost 8 bases; unmatched junction nucleotides: 12. This CDR3 region has 17 residues. From germline, CDR1 is ENHRY and CDR2 SYGVKD.

The CDR3 DNA is TGTGCCAGCAGTAAGGACAGGGCAAATGGCTACACCTTC. Its translation is CASSKDRANGYTF. This chain links TRBV6-6 with TRBJ1-2; 8 bases fit TRBD1. Germline V gene lookup returns CDR1 MNHNY and CDR2 SVGAGI (reference sequence). This CDR3 is built from 13 residues. Trimming removed 5 bases from V and 6 bases from J; junction bases left unmatched: 5.

The J gene is TRBJ2-5, the V gene TRBV5-1, with 10 bases fitting TRBD1. Germline V gene sequence: CDR1 SGHRS, CDR2 YFSETQ. The CDR3 loop spans 15 amino acids. The V and J ends lost 1 base and 3 bases, in that order; junction bases with no gene match: 3. The CDR3 sequence is CASSLRDRGEETQYF. The CDR3 region has the DNA TGCGCCAGCAGCTTGCGGGACAGGGGCGAAGAGACCCAGTACTTC.

The chain uses TRBV6-4 and TRBJ2-1, with 10 bases that match TRBD1. V dropped 6 bases and J dropped 6; count of bases not matched to a gene: 8. The CDR3 runs 15 residues. Germline V gene lookup returns CDR1 MRHNA and CDR2 SNTAGT. In DNA form, the CDR3 reads TGTGCCAGCAGCCCGGGACAGGGGATAGTCAATGAGCAGTTCTTC. This gives the protein CASSPGQGIVNEQFF.

This rearrangement joins TRBV7-2 to TRBJ2-7; 8 bases are a match to TRBD1. CDR3 length: 15 amino acids. V trimming: 5 bases; J trimming: 3 bases; junction bases outside the gene matches: 9. From germline, CDR1 is SGHTA and CDR2 FQGNSA. The CDR3 region has the DNA TGTGCCAGCAGCGGCGGGACAGGAGATTTCTACGAGCAGTACTTC. Its protein is CASSGGTGDFYEQYF.

This clone was counted a single time. The V call is TRBV27, the J call TRBJ2-7, with TRBD1 identical over 10 bases. Germline CDR1 and CDR2: MNHEY and SMNVEV (reference sequence). This CDR3 is built from 15 residues. Unmatched junction bases numbered 6, after V lost 6 bases and J lost 1 base. The CDR3 region has the DNA TGTGCCAGCAGCACTCCGGGACAGGGGTCCTACGAGCAGTACTTC. Encoded protein: CASSTPGQGSYEQYF.

This clone was seen only once. The CDR3 loop reads CASSLGTYYEQYF. CDR3 in DNA: TGCGCCAGCAGCTTGGGGACATACTACGAGCAGTACTTC. The chain combines TRBV5-1 with TRBJ2-7, with D possibly being TRBD1 (5 bases). This CDR3 has 13 amino acids. Trimming removed 0 bases from V and 3 bases from J, with 7 bases in between. Germline CDR1 reads SGHRS; CDR2 reads YFSETQ.

This chain joins TRBV19 and TRBJ2-7; D not certain. Germline CDR1 is LNHDA and CDR2 is SQIVND (reference sequence). The CDR3 is 13 residues long. The germline V and J ends were trimmed by 10 bases and 1 base, with 14 bases remaining between them. The CDR3 protein is CATRDPRSYEQYF. The CDR3 DNA sequence: TGTGCCACAAGAGACCCCAGGTCCTACGAGCAGTACTTC.

Points on this clone: Other DNA sequences in this specimen translate into the identical CDR3. The rearrangement joins TRBV19 to TRBJ2-7; 7 bases agree with TRBD2. Germline-derived CDR1 and CDR2 are LNHDA and SQIVND (reference sequence). The CDR3 has 13 residues. V lost 4 bases and J lost 4; bases outside the gene matches: 4. DNA for the CDR3: TGTGCCAGTAGTACGGGAGGAAGTTACGAGCAGTACTTC. Protein sequence: CASSTGGSYEQYF. Combining the CDR3 with reference TRBV19 and TRBJ2-7 gives the whole variable domain DGGITQSPKYLFRKEGQNVTLSCEQNLNHDAMYWYRQDPGQGLRLIYYSQIVNDFQKGDIAEGYSVSREKKESFPLTVTSAQKNPTAFYLCASSTGGSYEQYFGPGTRLTVT.

V and J are TRBV6-5 and TRBJ1-1; the D gene is possibly TRBD1 (5 bases). The V and J ends lost 0 bases and 7 bases respectively, with 18 bases between them. CDR1 and CDR2 from the germline V gene are MNHEY and SVGAGI. The CDR3 totals 16 residues. In DNA, the CDR3 is TGTGCCAGCAGTTACTCTTTGACAGAGGAAAACCGTGAAGCTTTCTTT. This encodes CASSYSLTEENREAFF.

The V and J genes are TRBV30 and TRBJ1-6; D gene uncertain. Germline V gene data show CDR1 as GTSNPN and CDR2 as SVGIG (reference sequence). The germline V and J ends were trimmed by 0 bases and 8 bases, with 11 bases remaining between them. The CDR3 is 14 residues long. CDR3 sequence: CAWSVRREYSPLHF. Here the CDR3 DNA reads TGTGCCTGGAGTGTACGGCGGGAATATTCACCCCTCCACTTT.

The rearrangement joins TRBV7-6 to TRBJ1-5; 7 nucleotides align to TRBD1. Trimming cost V 3 bases and J 1 base; bases outside gene matches: 0. Germline V lookup: CDR1 SGHVS, CDR2 FNYEAQ. This CDR3 is built from 14 residues. The CDR3 here is CASSLGQSNQPQHF. In nucleotides, the CDR3 is TGTGCCAGCAGCTTGGGACAGAGCAATCAGCCCCAGCATTTT.

Here the CDR3 DNA reads TGTGCTAGTGGCCCTCATACGGGCGGGAGTTACCAAGAGACCCAGTACTTC. Its translation is CASGPHTGGSYQETQYF. J is TRBJ2-5 and V is TRBV12-5; 7 bases are shared with TRBD2. Germline CDR1 and CDR2: LGHNT and FRNRAP. With 6 bases clipped from V and 0 bases from J, the junction kept 13 bases outside the gene matches. CDR3 size: 17 residues.

On this clone itself: Other DNA sequences of this sample code for an identical CDR3. This sequence joins TRBV23-1 and TRBJ1-6, with 7 bases identical to TRBD1. TRBV23-1 carries the ORF label, with uncertain function. V gave up 9 bases and J gave up 4 bases; unmatched junction bases: 3. CDR3 length: 13 residues. CDR3 nucleotides: TGCGCCAGTGAACAGGGGTATAATTCACCCCTCCACTTT. Its translation: CASEQGYNSPLHF.

This clone occurred a few times. The gene calls are TRBV7-2 and TRBJ1-6; TRBD1 agrees at 7 bases. The CDR3 spans 18 residues. CDR1 and CDR2 (germline): SGHTA, FQGNSA. The ends lost 1 base at V and 5 bases at J; junction bases unmatched: 11. The CDR3 nucleotides read TGTGCCAGCAGCTTAGAAACCAAGACAGGGAAGCATAATTCACCCCTCCACTTT. As protein: CASSLETKTGKHNSPLHF.

The chain combines TRBV11-2 with TRBJ1-2; 7 positions match TRBD1. CDR3 length: 16 residues. The trim removed 5 bases at V and 3 bases at J, leaving 12 bases unmatched. Germline V lookup: CDR1 SGHAT, CDR2 FQNNGV. DNA of the CDR3: TGTGCCAGCAGCCATACCCGGGACAGAAGACACTATGGCTACACCTTC. Translating it yields CASSHTRDRRHYGYTF.

The chain couples TRBV4-1 to TRBJ1-5; 8 bases line up with TRBD1. Germline V gene data show CDR1 as MGHRA and CDR2 as YSYEKL. The CDR3 totals 18 residues. The V segment lost 3 bases and the J segment 0 bases; nucleotides outside the gene matches: 10. The CDR3 DNA sequence: TGCGCCAGCAGCCACTCGGGACAGGCTCGTTATAGCAATCAGCCCCAGCATTTT. Translated: CASSHSGQARYSNQPQHF.

This chain uses TRBV29-1 with TRBJ1-4, with 8 bases matching TRBD1. Per germline, CDR1 SQVTM and CDR2 ANQGSEA. There are 17 residues in the CDR3. With V trimmed by 7 bases and J by 4 bases, 17 bases remained unmatched. The CDR3 nucleotides are TGCAGCGCTGCCAGGACAGGGAAAGCGTCGGGTAATGAAAAACTGTTTTTT. It translates to CSAARTGKASGNEKLFF.

V and J are TRBV2 and TRBJ2-5, with a tentative D call TRBD1 (5 bases). In germline, CDR1 is SNHLY, CDR2 FYNNEI. The CDR3 covers 14 residues. The germline V and J ends were trimmed by 5 bases and 2 bases, with 12 bases remaining between them. The chain's CDR3 is CASSQDRQQETQYF. The CDR3 bases are TGTGCCAGCAGTCAAGACAGACAACAAGAGACCCAGTACTTC. The full variable domain, completed using reference TRBV2 and TRBJ2-5, is EPEVTQTPSHQVTQMGQEVILRCVPISNHLYFYWYRQILGQKVEFLVSFYNNEISEKSEIFDDQFSVERPDGSNFTLKIRSTKLEDSAMYFCASSQDRQQETQYFGPGTRLLVL.

The genes are TRBV5-4 and TRBJ2-3; the match to TRBD2 covers 9 bases. V lost 5 bases and J lost 0; bases outside the gene matches: 16. The length of the CDR3 is 19 residues. Germline values: CDR1 SGHNT, CDR2 YYREEE (reference sequence). The CDR3 here is CASRNRIAGAALSTDTQYF. DNA for the CDR3: TGTGCCAGCAGAAACCGGATAGCGGGGGCGGCCCTTAGCACAGATACGCAGTATTTT.

This clone was observed a few times. V and J are TRBV7-8 and TRBJ2-7, with D possibly matching TRBD2 (6 bases). V was shortened by 9 bases and J by 3 bases, with 21 bases between the two germline ends. The germline V gene has CDR1 SGHVS and CDR2 FQNEAQ. This CDR3 is built from 15 residues. As DNA, the CDR3 is TGTGCCAGTTTAATTTTCGGGAGACTGGGCTACGAGCAGTACTTC. Residues: CASLIFGRLGYEQYF.